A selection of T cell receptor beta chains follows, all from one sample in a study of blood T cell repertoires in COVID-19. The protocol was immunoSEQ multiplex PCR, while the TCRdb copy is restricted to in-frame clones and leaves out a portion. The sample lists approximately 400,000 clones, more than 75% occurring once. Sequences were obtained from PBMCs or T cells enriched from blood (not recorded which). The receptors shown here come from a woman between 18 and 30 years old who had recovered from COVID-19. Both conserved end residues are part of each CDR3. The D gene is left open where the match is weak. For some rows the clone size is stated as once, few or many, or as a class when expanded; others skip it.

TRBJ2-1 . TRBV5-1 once CASSLGQGLTNEQFF TGCGCCAGCAGCTTGGGCCAGGGGCTCACCAATGAGCAGTTCTTC
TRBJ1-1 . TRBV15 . CATSRGKQGSNTEAFF TGTGCCACCAGCAGAGGTAAACAGGGCTCGAACACTGAAGCTTTCTTT
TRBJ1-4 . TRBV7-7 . CASSSDRFGKLFF TGTGCTAGCAGCTCCGACAGGTTCGGAAAACTGTTTTTT
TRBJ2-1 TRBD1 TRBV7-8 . CASSSQTGGFNEQFF TGTGCCAGCAGCTCACAGACAGGGGGCTTTAATGAGCAGTTCTTC
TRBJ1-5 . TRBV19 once CASSSSGFGSPQHF TGTGCCAGTAGTTCGTCAGGGTTTGGATCGCCCCAGCATTTT
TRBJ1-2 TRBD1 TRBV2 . CASRTGGDRNGYTF TGTGCCAGCAGAACAGGGGGGGACAGAAATGGCTACACCTTC
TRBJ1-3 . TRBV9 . CASSPRSAREEGNTIYF TGTGCCAGCAGCCCTCGGTCCGCTAGAGAGGAAGGAAACACCATATATTTT
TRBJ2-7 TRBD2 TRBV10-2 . CASRTGTSSYEQYF TGCGCCAGCAGGACCGGGACTAGCTCCTACGAGCAGTACTTC
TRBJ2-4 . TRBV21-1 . CASSQKWDQGAKNIQYF TGTGCCAGCAGCCAAAAGTGGGATCAGGGGGCCAAAAACATTCAGTACTTC
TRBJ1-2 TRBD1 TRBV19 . CASSMTGPTYGYTF TGTGCCAGTAGTATGACAGGGCCTACCTATGGCTACACCTTC
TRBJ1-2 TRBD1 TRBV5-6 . CASSLHRGGGYTF TGTGCCAGCAGCTTGCACAGGGGCGGTGGCTACACCTTC
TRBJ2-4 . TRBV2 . CASNLQGAKNIQYF TGTGCCAGCAATTTACAGGGAGCCAAAAACATTCAGTACTTC
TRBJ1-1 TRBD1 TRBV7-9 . CASRQGGGTEAFF TGTGCCAGCCGACAGGGAGGAGGCACTGAAGCTTTCTTT
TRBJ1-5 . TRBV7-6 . CASNLSPGSRSNQPQHF TGTGCCAGCAACCTTAGTCCTGGGTCGAGGAGCAATCAGCCCCAGCATTTT
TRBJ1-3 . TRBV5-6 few CASRTRDNLENTIYF TGTGCCAGCAGAACCCGGGACAACCTCGAAAACACCATATATTTT
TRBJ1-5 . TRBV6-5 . CASSVGQIYQPQHF TGTGCCAGCAGCGTTGGACAGATTTATCAGCCCCAGCATTTT
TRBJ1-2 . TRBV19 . CASLPGSPMRGYTF TGTGCCAGTTTGCCCGGGTCCCCAATGAGGGGCTACACCTTC
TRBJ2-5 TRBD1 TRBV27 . CASSFLDRGVETQYF TGTGCCAGCAGTTTCTTGGACAGGGGCGTAGAGACCCAGTACTTC
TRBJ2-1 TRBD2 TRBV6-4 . CASSETGLDYNEQFF TGTGCCAGCAGTGAAACAGGACTAGACTACAATGAGCAGTTCTTC
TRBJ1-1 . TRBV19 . CASSIGGGDEAFF TGTGCCAGTAGTATCGGCGGGGGGGATGAAGCTTTCTTT
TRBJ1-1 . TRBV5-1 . CASSLVPGNTEAFF TGCGCCAGCAGCTTGGTTCCGGGGAACACTGAAGCTTTCTTT
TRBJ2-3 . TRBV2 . CASSVGAVSPPDTQYF TGTGCCAGCAGTGTTGGGGCGGTCTCCCCGCCAGATACGCAGTATTTT
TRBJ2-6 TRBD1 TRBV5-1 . CASRPLGQGVEGANVLTF TGCGCCAGCAGGCCGCTTGGACAGGGTGTGGAGGGGGCCAACGTCCTGACTTTC
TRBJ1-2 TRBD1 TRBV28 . CATLDRGRTVYYGYTF TGTGCCACCCTCGACAGGGGGCGGACTGTTTACTATGGCTACACCTTC
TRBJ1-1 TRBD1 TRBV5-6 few CASSPLDRTALNTEAFF TGTGCCAGCAGCCCTCTGGACAGGACAGCACTGAACACTGAAGCTTTCTTT
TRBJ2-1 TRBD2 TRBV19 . CASSPLGGGEQFF TGTGCCAGTAGTCCTCTGGGGGGGGGTGAGCAGTTCTTC
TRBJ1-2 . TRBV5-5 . CASSLSTANYGYTF TGTGCCAGCAGCTTGAGTACAGCTAACTATGGCTACACCTTC
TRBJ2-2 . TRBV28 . CASSLTGKYTGELFF TGTGCCAGCAGCCTCACAGGGAAATACACCGGGGAGCTGTTTTTT
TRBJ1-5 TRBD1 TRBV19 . CASSITDRGNQPQHF TGTGCCAGTAGTATCACGGACAGGGGGAACCAGCCCCAGCATTTT
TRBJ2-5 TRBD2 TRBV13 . CASSPRGGRETQYF TGTGCCAGCAGCCCTCGGGGGGGCAGGGAGACCCAGTACTTC
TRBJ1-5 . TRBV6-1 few CASSEGARQPQHF TGTGCCAGCAGTGAGGGGGCTCGGCAGCCCCAGCATTTT
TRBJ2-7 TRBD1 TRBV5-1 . CASSWGQSYEQYF TGCGCCAGCAGCTGGGGACAGTCCTACGAGCAGTACTTC
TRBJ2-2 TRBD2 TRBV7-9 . CASSSSGRNTGELFF TGTGCCAGCAGCTCTAGCGGGAGGAACACCGGGGAGCTGTTTTTT
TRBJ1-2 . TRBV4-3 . CASSPARGGAGLYGYTF TGCGCCAGCAGCCCCGCCCGGGGGGGAGCGGGACTCTATGGCTACACCTTC
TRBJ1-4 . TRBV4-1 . CASSQEWQGYSEKLFF TGCGCCAGCAGCCAAGAATGGCAGGGGTACTCTGAAAAACTGTTTTTT
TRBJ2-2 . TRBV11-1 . CASSLVGGGYTGELFF TGTGCCAGCAGCTTAGTGGGTGGAGGGTACACCGGGGAGCTGTTTTTT
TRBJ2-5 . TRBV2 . CASRKGGAETRYF TGTGCCAGCAGGAAAGGGGGTGCGGAGACCCGGTACTTC
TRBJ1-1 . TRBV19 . CASRQSTGFNTEAFF TGTGCCAGTAGGCAATCCACAGGGTTTAACACTGAAGCTTTCTTT
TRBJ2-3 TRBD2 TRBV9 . CASSPGGGLPRTDTQYF TGTGCCAGCAGCCCGGGGGGGGGCCTACCTAGGACAGATACGCAGTATTTT
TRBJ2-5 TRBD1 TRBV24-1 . CATSDRTGRDETQYF TGTGCCACCAGTGACCGGACAGGGCGGGATGAGACCCAGTACTTC
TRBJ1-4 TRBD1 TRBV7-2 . CASSLVGTGGSNEKLFF TGTGCCAGCAGCTTGGTCGGGACAGGGGGCTCTAATGAAAAACTGTTTTTT
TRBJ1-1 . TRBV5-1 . CASAENTEAFF TGCGCCAGCGCGGAGAACACTGAAGCTTTCTTT